This is a list of T cell receptor beta chains from one sample in a study of T cell repertoires in cytomegalovirus infection. Their target antigens are unknown. Using its own MiXCR run on the reads, TCRdb lists one record per CDR3 protein. The data hold under 200,000 distinct CDR3 sequences, with less than 25% observed a single time. The specimen comprised CD8+ T cells from cultured PBMCs, sampled from culture after CMV antigen stimulation. These receptors were taken from a human donor in good health (CMV status not recorded). Some clones in this sample may be carry-over from other donors' samples. Both conserved end residues are trimmed from each CDR3. Fields, in order: D gene, clone size, V gene, CDR3 protein. D genes are given only for firm matches. Size tells how often a clone was seen (once, few, many) or the class of an expanded clone, and some rows leave it out.

>TRBD1|few|TRBV6-6
ASSSATGGGSPLH
>.|few|TRBV4-3
ASSQDARGYQPQH
>.|.|TRBV4-1
ASSQDRGGSTEAF
>.|many|TRBV2
ASSSGTTWEKLF
>.|few|TRBV7-9
ASKSPNTEAF
>.|few|TRBV7-2
ASSLGRSQPQH
>TRBD1|.|TRBV6-6
ASSYSPRDSFYNEQF
>TRBD2|.|TRBV12-3/TRBV12-4
ASRYRGGREEKDTQY
>.|few|TRBV7-8
ASSLAAVAPRDEQF
>TRBD2|few|TRBV7-3
ASSLTTASGGQEDTQY
>TRBD2|few|TRBV7-9
ASSLTSGGSSYNEQF
>.|.|TRBV28
ASRQAMPQH
>TRBD1|.|TRBV7-2
ASSLNPGQGNEQF
>TRBD1|.|TRBV6-6
ASRGLISSGTGPWGYT
>TRBD1|few|TRBV4-1
ASSQDDGTDEGYT
>.|few|TRBV5-1
ASSSGDRNTEAF
>TRBD1|many|TRBV7-9
ASSGGTADQPQH
>TRBD2|.|TRBV27
ASTLGGNSYNEQF
>TRBD2|.|TRBV15
ATSSAWGGETQY
>.|few|TRBV11-2
ASSLGDQTVPAYEQY